Shown below are 21 T cell receptor beta chains from a single sample sequenced in a study of blood T cell repertoires in COVID-19. Repertoires were generated with immunoSEQ multiplex PCR, while TCRdb's copy carries only in-frame clones and drops some. Altogether about 80,000 clones are present, 91% being singletons, with the ten largest covering 1.5% to 2%. Sequencing was performed on peripheral blood. The receptors were gathered from a woman in her 50s in a cohort sampled during active COVID-19.

The chain employs TRBV7-8 and TRBJ2-1; 10 bases align to TRBD1. CDR3 length: 16 residues. Trimming at V came to 2 bases and at J to 9 bases, leaving 10 bases not matched to a gene. The germline CDR1 and CDR2 sequences are SGHVS and FQNEAQ. The CDR3 loop is CASSLRDRGFESEQFF. CDR3 DNA sequence: TGTGCCAGCAGCTTACGGGACAGGGGCTTTGAAAGTGAGCAGTTCTTC.

This chain joins TRBV7-9 and TRBJ1-1; D may be TRBD1 (5 bases). V lost 5 bases and J 4 bases, leaving 14 bases between the germline ends. The CDR3 extends over 14 amino acids. Germline V gene sequence: CDR1 SEHNR, CDR2 FQNEAQ (reference sequence). CDR3 DNA: TGTGCCAGCAGCAGGGACGGCGGGGGCACTGAAGCTTTCTTT. This sequence encodes CASSRDGGGTEAFF.

V gene TRBV3-1 (or the pseudogene TRBV3-2) combines with J gene TRBJ1-5, with TRBD1 matching 11 bases. The V gene's germline CDR1 is LGHDT and CDR2 YNNKEL (reference sequence). J lost 4 bases, V lost 2 bases, and 4 bases had no gene match. This CDR3 contains 16 residues. The CDR3 is CASSQTGTGGNQPQHF. The CDR3 DNA reads TGTGCCAGCAGCCAAACCGGGACAGGGGGAAATCAGCCCCAGCATTTT.

In regard to this clone: The sample has other DNA sequences that encode this CDR3 too. The chain is built from TRBV18 and TRBJ2-7; D is ambiguous. This CDR3 has 13 amino acids. The ends were cut back, 3 bases at V and 0 bases at J, with 6 bases in the middle. CDR1 is KGHSH, CDR2 LQKENI, per germline. The CDR3 is CASSPPSSYEQYF. In DNA form, the CDR3 reads TGTGCCAGCTCACCCCCCAGCTCCTACGAGCAGTACTTC.

The DNA of the CDR3 is TGTGCCTTATTGATAGGAGGTTCCGCTGAAGCTTTCTTT. Protein sequence: CALLIGGSAEAFF. The rearrangement uses TRBV30 and TRBJ1-1, with D unresolved. V was clipped by 7 bases and J by 6 bases, with 18 bases between them. The germline gives CDR1 GTSNPN, CDR2 SVGIG (reference sequence). The CDR3 covers 13 residues.

The rearrangement joins TRBV5-6 to TRBJ2-1; 7 bases are shared with TRBD1. The V and J ends lost 3 bases and 9 bases, in that order; junction bases with no gene match: 3. CDR1 is SGHDT and CDR2 is YYEEEE in the germline V gene. The CDR3 spans 12 residues. CDR3 coding DNA: TGTGCCAGCAGCTCGACAGGGACTGAGCAGTTCTTC. This sequence encodes CASSSTGTEQFF.

The V call is TRBV19, the J call TRBJ1-6, with D perhaps TRBD1 (6 bases). Trimming shortened V by 5 bases and J by 7 bases, and 12 bases separated the two germline ends. Germline CDR1 LNHDA, CDR2 SQIVND (reference sequence). There are 14 residues in the CDR3. CDR3 sequence reads: CASSPQGGNSPLHF. Written as DNA, the CDR3 is TGTGCCAGTAGTCCACAGGGTGGAAATTCACCCCTCCACTTT.

The gene calls are TRBV11-3 and TRBJ2-1; 7 bases match TRBD2. Germline V gives CDR1 SGHNT, CDR2 YENEEA. The CDR3 covers 15 residues. V shed 3 bases, J shed 4 bases, and the junction held 6 bases outside the gene matches. CDR3: CASSFDGRRYNEQFF. DNA for the CDR3: TGTGCCAGCAGCTTCGACGGGAGGCGGTACAATGAGCAGTTCTTC.

The J gene is TRBJ2-6, the V gene TRBV7-8; D perhaps matches TRBD1 (6 bases). Germline V gives CDR1 SGHVS, CDR2 FQNEAQ. Between the trimmed V and J ends, which lost 1 base and 3 bases, there was a span of 13 bases. The CDR3 sequence is 17 residues long. CDR3 in amino acids: CASSLGGPVRGANVLTF. In nucleotides, the CDR3 is TGTGCCAGCAGCTTAGGGGGGCCAGTGCGTGGGGCCAACGTCCTGACTTTC.

The chain employs TRBV28 and TRBJ1-2, with unresolved D. Germline V lookup: CDR1 MDHEN, CDR2 SYDVKM. The V and J ends lost 2 bases and 2 bases respectively, with 9 bases between them. This CDR3 region has 14 residues. The CDR3 DNA reads TGTGCCAGCAGTTTAACGGGTGCCAACTATGGCTACACCTTC. Protein sequence: CASSLTGANYGYTF.

This chain links TRBV24-1 with TRBJ2-5; no clear D. The germline CDR1 and CDR2 sequences are KGHDR and SFDVKD. The CDR3 covers 11 residues. V lost 10 bases to trimming and J lost 3 bases, with 8 bases between them. As DNA, the CDR3 is TGTGCCACTCAGATGGAAGAGACCCAGTACTTC. Translating it yields CATQMEETQYF.

V is TRBV7-9 and J is TRBJ2-1; maybe TRBD2 (5 bases). The CDR3 contains 12 residues. V was cut by 8 bases and J by 8 bases, with 13 bases left in between. Germline-derived CDR1 and CDR2 are SEHNR and FQNEAQ (reference sequence). The CDR3 region has the DNA TGTGCCAGCCGCAGCCGGGAACATGAGCAGTTCTTC. It codes for CASRSREHEQFF.

The chain links TRBV19 to TRBJ1-6; D might be TRBD1 (5 bases). The V and J ends lost 3 bases and 9 bases respectively, with 12 bases between them. Germline-derived CDR1 and CDR2 are LNHDA and SQIVND (reference sequence). This CDR3 has 14 residues. The CDR3 DNA reads as TGTGCCAGTAGTATGGATAGGGGCGGTTCACCCCTCCACTTT. Translating gives CASSMDRGGSPLHF.

The V gene is TRBV7-6, the J gene TRBJ1-1; a possible D gene is TRBD1 (6 bases). Germline V CDR1 and CDR2: SGHVS, FNYEAQ. The germline V and J ends were trimmed by 1 base and 1 base, with 10 bases remaining between them. The CDR3 is 15 amino acids. CDR3 loop: CASSLVGGENTEAFF. Here the CDR3 DNA reads TGTGCCAGCAGCTTAGTTGGGGGCGAGAACACTGAAGCTTTCTTT.

This chain connects TRBV10-3 to TRBJ1-4; D might be TRBD1 (6 bases). CDR1 ENHRY and CDR2 SYGVKD come from the germline V gene. The V end lost 2 bases, the J end lost 6 bases, and 13 bases lay between the germline ends. The CDR3 spans 15 residues. The CDR3 DNA reads as TGTGCCATCAGTGAGCAGGGGTTAGGGGATGAAAAACTGTTTTTT. This sequence encodes CAISEQGLGDEKLFF.

CDR3 region: CASSRGTTYNEQFF. The CDR3 coding sequence is TGTGCCAGCAGCCGCGGGACGACCTACAATGAGCAGTTCTTC. The chain recombines TRBV11-1 with TRBJ2-1, with D possibly TRBD2 on 6 matching bases. The V gene's germline CDR1 is SGHAT and CDR2 FQDESV (reference sequence). This CDR3 has 14 amino acids. Trimming shortened V by 5 bases and J by 2 bases, and 10 bases separated the two germline ends.

V and J are TRBV3-1 (or the pseudogene TRBV3-2) and TRBJ2-2; no reliable D call. Trimming left V 3 bases short and J 7 bases short, with 3 bases between. This CDR3 is built from 11 residues. The germline V gene has CDR1 LGHDT and CDR2 YNNKEL (reference sequence). CDR3 coding DNA: TGTGCCAGCAGCCACCTCGGGGAGCTGTTTTTT. Amino acids: CASSHLGELFF.

Concerning this clone: The junction and the germline gene differ at one end; a read error may be behind it. The genes are TRBV7-7 and TRBJ2-7; TRBD2 agrees at 7 bases. Germline-derived CDR1 and CDR2 are SSHAT and FNYEAQ (reference sequence). This CDR3 spans 13 amino acids. The CDR3 protein is CASSQAGGTEQYF. The CDR3, as DNA: TGTGCTAGCAGCCAGGCCGGGGGGACCGAGCAGTACTTC.

The rearrangement links TRBV30 to TRBJ1-6, with TRBD1 matching over 7 bases. J lost 8 bases, V lost 3 bases, and 4 bases had no gene match. This CDR3 has 13 amino acids. Per the germline V gene, CDR1 is GTSNPN and CDR2 is SVGIG (reference sequence). The CDR3, as DNA: TGTGCCTGGAGGGGGCAGGGGGATTCACCCCTCCACTTT. Protein sequence: CAWRGQGDSPLHF. The complete variable domain, with remaining parts taken from reference TRBV30 and TRBJ1-6, reads SQTIHQWPATLVQPVGSPLSLECTVEGTSNPNLYWYRQAAGRGLQLLFYSVGIGQISSEVPQNLSASRPQDRQFILSSKKLLLSDSGFYLCAWRGQGDSPLHFGNGTRLTVT.

This rearrangement joins TRBV6-5 to TRBJ2-7; tentative D call: TRBD1 (5 bases). The CDR3 runs 13 residues. The germline V and J ends were trimmed by 4 bases and 1 base, with 8 bases remaining between them. Germline values: CDR1 MNHEY, CDR2 SVGAGI. DNA for the CDR3: TGTGCCAGCAGTTTACAGGCTTCCTACGAGCAGTACTTC. It encodes CASSLQASYEQYF.

V gene TRBV6-5 combines with J gene TRBJ2-5; the match to TRBD2 covers 9 bases. The length of the CDR3 is 12 residues. V was clipped by 7 bases and J by 5 bases; unmatched bases: 2. The V gene's germline CDR1 is MNHEY and CDR2 SVGAGI. The CDR3 DNA reads as TGTGCCAGCACCGGACTAGCGGAGACCCAGTACTTC. Translation: CASTGLAETQYF.